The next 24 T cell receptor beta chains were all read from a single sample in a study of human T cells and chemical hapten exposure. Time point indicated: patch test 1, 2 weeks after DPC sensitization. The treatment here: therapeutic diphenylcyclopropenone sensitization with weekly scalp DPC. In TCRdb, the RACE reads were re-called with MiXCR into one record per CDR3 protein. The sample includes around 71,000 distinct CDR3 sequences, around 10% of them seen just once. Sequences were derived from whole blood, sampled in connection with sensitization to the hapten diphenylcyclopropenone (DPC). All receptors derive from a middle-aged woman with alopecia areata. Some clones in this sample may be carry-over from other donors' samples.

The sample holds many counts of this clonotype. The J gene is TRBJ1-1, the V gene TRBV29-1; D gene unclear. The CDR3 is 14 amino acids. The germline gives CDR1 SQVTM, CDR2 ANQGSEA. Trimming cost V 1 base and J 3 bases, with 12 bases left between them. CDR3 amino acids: CSVEATGLYTEAFF. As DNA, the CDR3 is TGCAGCGTTGAAGCGACGGGGTTGTACACTGAAGCTTTCTTT.

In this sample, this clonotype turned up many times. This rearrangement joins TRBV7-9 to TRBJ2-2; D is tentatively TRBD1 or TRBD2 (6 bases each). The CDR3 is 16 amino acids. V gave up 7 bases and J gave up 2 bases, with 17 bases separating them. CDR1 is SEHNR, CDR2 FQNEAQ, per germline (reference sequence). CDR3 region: CASTPLRGVNTGELFF. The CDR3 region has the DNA TGTGCCAGCACCCCTCTAAGGGGGGTAAACACCGGGGAGCTGTTTTTT.

The CDR3 sequence: CATSRNPTGYGTEQFF. CDR3 bases: TGTGCCACCAGCAGAAATCCGACAGGATATGGCACTGAGCAGTTCTTC. This sequence joins TRBV15 and TRBJ2-1; TRBD1 is a possible D gene (6 bases). The germline V gene encodes CDR1 LNHNV and CDR2 YYDKDF (reference sequence). The ends were cut back, 2 bases at V and 9 bases at J, with 20 bases in the middle. The CDR3 extends over 16 amino acids.

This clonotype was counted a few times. DNA of the CDR3: TGTGCCAGCAGCCAGACAGTCTCCACAGATACGCAGTATTTT. This translates into CASSQTVSTDTQYF. V gene TRBV3-1 combines with J gene TRBJ2-3, with a tentative D call TRBD1 (5 bases). CDR3 length: 14 residues. Trimming shortened V by 3 bases and J by 2 bases, and 9 bases separated the two germline ends. Germline CDR1 is LGHDT and CDR2 is YNNKEL (reference sequence).

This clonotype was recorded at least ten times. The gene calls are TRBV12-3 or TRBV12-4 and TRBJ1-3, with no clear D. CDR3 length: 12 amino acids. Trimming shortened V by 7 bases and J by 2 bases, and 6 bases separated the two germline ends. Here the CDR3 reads CASNQAGNTIYF. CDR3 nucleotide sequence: TGTGCCAGCAACCAAGCTGGAAACACCATATATTTT.

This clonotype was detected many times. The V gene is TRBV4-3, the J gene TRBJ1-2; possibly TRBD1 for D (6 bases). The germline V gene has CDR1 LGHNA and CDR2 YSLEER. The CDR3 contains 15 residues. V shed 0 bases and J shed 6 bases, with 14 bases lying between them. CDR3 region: CASSQEVRGDHGYTF. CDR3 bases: TGCGCCAGCAGCCAAGAAGTGAGGGGGGATCATGGCTACACCTTC.

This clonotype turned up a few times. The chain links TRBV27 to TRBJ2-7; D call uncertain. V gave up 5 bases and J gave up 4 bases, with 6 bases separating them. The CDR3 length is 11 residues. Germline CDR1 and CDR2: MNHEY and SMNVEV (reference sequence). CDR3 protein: CASSDWYEQYF. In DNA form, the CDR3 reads TGTGCCAGCAGTGATTGGTACGAGCAGTACTTC.

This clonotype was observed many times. The CDR3 region is CASSGLGAGFAYEQYF. The CDR3, as DNA: TGTGCCAGCAGTGGATTGGGTGCAGGGTTTGCCTACGAGCAGTACTTC. The chain uses TRBV6-1 and TRBJ2-7; weak D call: TRBD1 (5 bases). The CDR3 spans 16 residues. The germline CDR1 and CDR2 sequences are MNHNS and SASEGT. Trimming stripped 4 bases from V and 2 bases from J, with 18 bases between.

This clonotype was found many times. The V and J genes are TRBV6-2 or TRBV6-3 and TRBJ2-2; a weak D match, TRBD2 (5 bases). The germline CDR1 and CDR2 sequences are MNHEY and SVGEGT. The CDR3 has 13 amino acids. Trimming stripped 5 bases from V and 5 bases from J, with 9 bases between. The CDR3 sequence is CASSGRETGELFF. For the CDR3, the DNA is TGTGCCAGCAGTGGCCGGGAAACCGGGGAGCTGTTTTTT.

CDR3 coding DNA: TGCAGTGCTAGAGAACAGGGGGACACTGAAGCTTTCTTT. Amino acids: CSAREQGDTEAFF. This rearrangement joins TRBV20-1 to TRBJ1-1; TRBD1 aligns across 8 bases. V shed 0 bases, J shed 3 bases, and the junction held 0 bases outside the gene matches. The V gene's germline CDR1 is DFQATT and CDR2 SNEGSKA (reference sequence). The CDR3 length is 13 residues.

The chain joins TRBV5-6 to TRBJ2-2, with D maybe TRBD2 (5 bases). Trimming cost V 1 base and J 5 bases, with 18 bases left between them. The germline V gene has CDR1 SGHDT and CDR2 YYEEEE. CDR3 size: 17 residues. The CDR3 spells CASSLPPGVVGTGELFF. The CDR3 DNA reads TGTGCCAGCAGCTTGCCTCCCGGGGTAGTCGGGACCGGGGAGCTGTTTTTT.

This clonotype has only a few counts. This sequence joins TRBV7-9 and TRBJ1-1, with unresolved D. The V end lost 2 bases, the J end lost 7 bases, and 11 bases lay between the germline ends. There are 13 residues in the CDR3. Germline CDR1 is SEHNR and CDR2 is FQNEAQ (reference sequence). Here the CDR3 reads CASSLYPGDEAFF. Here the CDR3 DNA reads TGTGCCAGCAGCTTATATCCCGGAGATGAAGCTTTCTTT. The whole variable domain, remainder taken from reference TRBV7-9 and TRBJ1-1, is DTGVSQNPRHKITKRGQNVTFRCDPISEHNRLYWYRQTLGQGPEFLTYFQNEAQLEKSRLLSDRFSAERPKGSFSTLEIQRTEQGDSAMYLCASSLYPGDEAFFGQGTRLTVV.

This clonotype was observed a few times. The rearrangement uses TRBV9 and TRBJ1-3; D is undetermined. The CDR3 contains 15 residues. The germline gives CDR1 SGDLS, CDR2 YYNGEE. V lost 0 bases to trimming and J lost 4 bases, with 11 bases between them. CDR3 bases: TGTGCCAGCAGCGTAGACTGGGCGCCAGGAAACACCATATATTTT. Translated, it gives CASSVDWAPGNTIYF.

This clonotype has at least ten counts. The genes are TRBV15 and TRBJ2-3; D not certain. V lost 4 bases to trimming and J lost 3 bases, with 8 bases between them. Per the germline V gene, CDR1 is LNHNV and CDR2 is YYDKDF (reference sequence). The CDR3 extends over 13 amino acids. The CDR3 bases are TGTGCCACCAGCATAATTAGGACAGATACGCAGTATTTT. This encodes CATSIIRTDTQYF.

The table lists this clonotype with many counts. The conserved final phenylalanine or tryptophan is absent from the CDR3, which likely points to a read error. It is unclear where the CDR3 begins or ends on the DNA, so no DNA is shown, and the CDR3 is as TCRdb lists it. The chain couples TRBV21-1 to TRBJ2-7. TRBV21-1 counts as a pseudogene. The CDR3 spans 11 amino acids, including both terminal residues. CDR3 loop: CASSGKKRHER.

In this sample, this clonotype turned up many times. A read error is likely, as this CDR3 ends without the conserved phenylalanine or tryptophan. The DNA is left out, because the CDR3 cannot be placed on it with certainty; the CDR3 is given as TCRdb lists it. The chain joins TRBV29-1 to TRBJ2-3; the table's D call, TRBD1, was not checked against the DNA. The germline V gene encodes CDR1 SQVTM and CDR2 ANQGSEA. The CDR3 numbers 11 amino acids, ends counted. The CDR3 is CSIDMGVKGYL.

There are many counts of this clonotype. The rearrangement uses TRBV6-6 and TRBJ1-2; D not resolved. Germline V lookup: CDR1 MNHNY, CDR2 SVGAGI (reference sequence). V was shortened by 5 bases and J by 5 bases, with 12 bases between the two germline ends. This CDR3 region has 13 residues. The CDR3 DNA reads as TGTGCCAGCAGTCCACTCATCCTTTATGGCTACACCTTC. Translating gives CASSPLILYGYTF.

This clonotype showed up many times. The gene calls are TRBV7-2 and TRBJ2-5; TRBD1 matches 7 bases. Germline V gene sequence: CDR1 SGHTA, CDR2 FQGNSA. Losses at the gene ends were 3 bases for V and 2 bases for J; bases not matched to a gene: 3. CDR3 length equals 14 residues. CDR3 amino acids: CASSFRDRQETQYF. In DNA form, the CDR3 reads TGTGCCAGCAGCTTCCGGGACAGACAAGAGACCCAGTACTTC. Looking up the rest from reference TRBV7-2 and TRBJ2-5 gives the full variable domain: GAGVSQSPSNKVTEKGKDVELRCDPISGHTALYWYRQSLGQGLEFLIYFQGNSAPDKSGLPSDRFSAERTGGSVSTLTIQRTQQEDSAVYLCASSFRDRQETQYFGPGTRLLVL.

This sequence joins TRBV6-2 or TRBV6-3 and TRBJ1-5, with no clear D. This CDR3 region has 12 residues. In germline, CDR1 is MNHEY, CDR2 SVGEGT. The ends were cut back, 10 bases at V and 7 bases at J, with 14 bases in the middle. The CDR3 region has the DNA TGTGCCACCGGCTGGGCAGGACAGCCCCAGCATTTT. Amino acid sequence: CATGWAGQPQHF.

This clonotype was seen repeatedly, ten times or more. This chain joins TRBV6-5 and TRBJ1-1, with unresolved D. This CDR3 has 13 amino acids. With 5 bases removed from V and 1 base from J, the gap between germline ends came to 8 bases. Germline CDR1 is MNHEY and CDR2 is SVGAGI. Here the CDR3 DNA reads TGTGCCAGCAGTCGTTCTGCGAACACTGAAGCTTTCTTT. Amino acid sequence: CASSRSANTEAFF.

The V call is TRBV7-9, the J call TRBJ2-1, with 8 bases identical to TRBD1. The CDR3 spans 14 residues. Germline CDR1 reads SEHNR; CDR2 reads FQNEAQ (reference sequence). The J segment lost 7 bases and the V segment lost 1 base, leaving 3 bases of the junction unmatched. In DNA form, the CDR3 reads TGTGCCAGCAGCTTAGGGACAGGGTGGAATGAGCAGTTCTTC. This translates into CASSLGTGWNEQFF.

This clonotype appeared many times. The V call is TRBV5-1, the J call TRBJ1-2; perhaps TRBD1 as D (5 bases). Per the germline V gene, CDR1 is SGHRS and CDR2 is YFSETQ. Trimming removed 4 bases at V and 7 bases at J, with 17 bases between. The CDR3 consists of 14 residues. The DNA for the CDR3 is TGCGCCAGCAGCCCGGGGACCGCCAACGCTGGCTACACCTTC. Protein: CASSPGTANAGYTF. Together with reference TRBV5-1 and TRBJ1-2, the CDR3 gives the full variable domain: KAGVTQTPRYLIKTRGQQVTLSCSPISGHRSVSWYQQTPGQGLQFLFEYFSETQRNKGNFPGRFSGRQFSNSRSEMNVSTLELGDSALYLCASSPGTANAGYTFGSGTRLTVV.

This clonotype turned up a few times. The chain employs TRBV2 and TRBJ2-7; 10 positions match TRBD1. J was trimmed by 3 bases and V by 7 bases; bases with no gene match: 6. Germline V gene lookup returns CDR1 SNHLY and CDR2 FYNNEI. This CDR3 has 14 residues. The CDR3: CASNTGTGVYEQYF. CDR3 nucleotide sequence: TGTGCCAGCAACACCGGGACAGGGGTCTACGAGCAGTACTTC.

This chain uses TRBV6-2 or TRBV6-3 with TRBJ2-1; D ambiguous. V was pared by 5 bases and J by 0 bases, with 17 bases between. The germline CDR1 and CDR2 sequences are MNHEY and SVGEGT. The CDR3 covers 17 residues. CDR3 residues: CASSDTPASSSYNEQFF. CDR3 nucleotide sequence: TGTGCCAGCAGTGATACTCCGGCCAGCAGCTCCTACAATGAGCAGTTCTTC.